The present T cell receptor (beta chain) was sequenced within a study of blood T cells in healthy people across ages (dated by TCRdb to the mid-2010s). Background on the whole study: In model experiments, roughly one uniquely barcoded TCR beta cDNA molecule per two T cells was captured by template switching. The study measured age-related changes in TCR beta repertoire diversity using deep sequencing normalized with unique cDNA molecular identifiers. The study analyzed two additional independent replicas of 1 million unique cDNA reads from the same blood draw for two donors, one aged 18 to 29 and one aged 80 or older. To avoid experimental bias, donors of different ages were randomly spread across the sequencing lanes. Four age groups were formed from the donors: young (average roughly 16 years), middle-aged (approximately 40), aged (62) and long-lived (around 80). Summary of the overall study and its limitations: Because donor CMV infection status was unknown, age-related changes in expanded clonotypes were potentially confounded. The percentage of naive T cells measured by flow cytometry correlated strongly with observed TCR beta diversity. Observed TCR beta diversity per million T cells fell roughly linearly with age, and a significant reduction was already apparent by age roughly 40. Conclusive comparison of naive and antigen-experienced compartments was prevented by the profiling of bulk unsorted PBMCs. Compared with the aged group, more naive CD4+ T cells, fewer expanded clones and increased TCR diversity were shown by the long-lived group, suggesting age selection. Total diversity estimates from one million sequenced T cells were considered lower bounds and underestimates.

Libraries were built with 5' RACE. TCRdb shows the sequencer as Illumina HiSeq 2500. A second PCR of roughly 6 to 11 cycles was run with a J-beta primer mix and a sample-barcoded 5' primer. A unique molecular identifier was introduced onto each TCR beta cDNA molecule by a template-switch 5' adaptor carrying 12 random nucleotides. At least 2.5 million CDR3-containing paired-end reads were obtained from each sample. The Mint cDNA synthesis kit, primed by a TRBC-specific oligonucleotide, was used to synthesize first-strand cDNA from all RNA. Following uracil-DNA glycosylase treatment, a first 18-cycle PCR with universal primers M1SS and BC2_uni_R was performed on all cDNA. For the original study's pipeline: Each sample was normalized by randomly selecting 1 million high-quality reads, each carrying a distinct molecular identifier. Instead of being binned into consensus sequences, reads that shared molecular identifiers were thrown out. MiTCR, with a Q25 quality threshold and the strictest error-elimination algorithm, was used for CDR3 identification, clonotype clustering and error correction. Lower-bound total TCR beta diversity was estimated with a nonparametric unseen species model using Euler transformation. The public reads were reanalyzed by TCRdb: fastp trimming at Q25, MiXCR alignment, in-frame beta chains only. Each record represents a unique CDR3 protein, reported with the most common genes and DNA among its rows. The V and J calls here are based on TCRdb, not the publication. This sample gives about 570,000 distinct CDR3 sequences in total; roughly a quarter of them show up just once. Approximately 17% of the sample goes to the ten largest clones.

Systemically healthy Caucasian individuals from Russia, 35 to 50 in total and aged roughly 6 to 95 years, were included as donors. Around 10 milliliters of peripheral blood were drawn from each donor into EDTA-treated Vacutainer tubes. Ficoll-Paque density-gradient centrifugation was used to isolate PBMCs, with at least 6.5 million per sample. Trizol reagent was used to extract total RNA from the PBMCs, yielding at least 5 micrograms per sample. Naive CD45RAhigh/CD27high T cell percentages were measured by flow cytometry on a PBMC aliquot from every donor. As for this clonotype: Its antigen target is currently unknown. No base qualities exist here, and no much larger clone lies one base off it.

The TCR was taken from a woman between 65 and 79 years old in good health. The sample consisted of blood.

The nucleotides are TGTGCCAGCAGCCAAGGGGACGCTCTCGAGCAGTACTTC. It encodes CASSQGDALEQYF. This chain is built from TRBV4-2 and TRBJ2-7, with the D call perhaps TRBD1 or TRBD2, each one matching 5 bases. The germline V gene encodes CDR1 LGHNA and CDR2 YNFKEQ. The CDR3, cysteine through phenylalanine, is 13 amino acids long. The read is trimmed to its CDR3 DNA, 39 bases read in frame from base 1. Trimming at the junction amounts to 1 base on V and 6 bases on J, and the germline ends lie 10 bases apart.